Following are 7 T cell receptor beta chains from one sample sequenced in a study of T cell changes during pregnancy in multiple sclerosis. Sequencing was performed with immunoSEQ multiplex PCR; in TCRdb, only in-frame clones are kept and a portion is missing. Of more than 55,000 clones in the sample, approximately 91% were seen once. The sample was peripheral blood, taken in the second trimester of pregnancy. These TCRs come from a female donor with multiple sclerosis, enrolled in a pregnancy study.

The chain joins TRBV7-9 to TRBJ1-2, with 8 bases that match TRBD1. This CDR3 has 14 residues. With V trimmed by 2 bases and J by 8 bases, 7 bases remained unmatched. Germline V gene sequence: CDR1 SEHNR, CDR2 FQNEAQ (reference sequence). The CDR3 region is CASSLKQGAGGYTF. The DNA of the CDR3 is TGTGCCAGCAGCTTAAAGCAGGGGGCCGGGGGCTACACCTTC.

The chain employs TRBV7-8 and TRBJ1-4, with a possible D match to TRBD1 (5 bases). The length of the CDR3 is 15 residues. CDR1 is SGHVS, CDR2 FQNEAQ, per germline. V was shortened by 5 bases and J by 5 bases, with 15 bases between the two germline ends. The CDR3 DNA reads TGTGCCAGCAGCGGCGGGGGGGTGGTAAATGAAAAACTGTTTTTT. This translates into CASSGGGVVNEKLFF.

CDR3 DNA sequence: TGTGCCAGCAGCTGGGGCAACTCTGGAAACACCATATATTTT. Protein product: CASSWGNSGNTIYF. This chain links TRBV5-6 with TRBJ1-3; a possible D gene is TRBD1 (5 bases). CDR3 length: 14 amino acids. V shed 3 bases and J shed 0 bases, with 7 bases lying between them. Germline V gene data show CDR1 as SGHDT and CDR2 as YYEEEE.

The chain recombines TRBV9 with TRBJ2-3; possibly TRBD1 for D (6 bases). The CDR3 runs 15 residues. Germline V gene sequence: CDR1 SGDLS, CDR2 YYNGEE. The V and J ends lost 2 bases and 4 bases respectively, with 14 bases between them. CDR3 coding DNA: TGTGCCAGCAGCGTGTGGGGGCAGGAATCAGATACGCAGTATTTT. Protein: CASSVWGQESDTQYF.

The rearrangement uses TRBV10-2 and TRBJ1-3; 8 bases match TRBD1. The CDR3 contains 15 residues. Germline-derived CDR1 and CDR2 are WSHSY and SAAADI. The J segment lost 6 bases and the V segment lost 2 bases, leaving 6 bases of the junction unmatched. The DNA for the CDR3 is TGCGCCAGCAGTGAGCCGGCAGGGGGCCAAAACACCATATATTTT. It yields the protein CASSEPAGGQNTIYF.

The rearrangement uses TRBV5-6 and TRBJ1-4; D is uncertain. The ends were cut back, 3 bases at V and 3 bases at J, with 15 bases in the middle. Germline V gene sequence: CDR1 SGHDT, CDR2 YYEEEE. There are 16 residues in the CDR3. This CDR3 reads CASSSIRATANEKLFF. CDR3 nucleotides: TGTGCCAGCAGCTCCATTCGCGCTACTGCTAATGAAAAACTGTTTTTT.

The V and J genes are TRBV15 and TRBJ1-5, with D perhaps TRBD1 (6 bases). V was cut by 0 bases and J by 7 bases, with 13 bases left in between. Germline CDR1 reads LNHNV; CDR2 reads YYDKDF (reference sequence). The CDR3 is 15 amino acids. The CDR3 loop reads CATSRDRGPSQPQHF. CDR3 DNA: TGTGCCACCAGCAGAGACAGGGGACCCTCCCAGCCCCAGCATTTT.